The sequence of this T cell receptor beta chain was determined in a study of T cell clonality in common variable immunodeficiency. Study-wide findings and caveats: Links between repertoire features and CVID complications were heterogeneity-limited. Shared TCRbeta clones were fewer between CVID subjects than controls. T cell subpopulation sequencing would be needed to explain CVID clonality.

Germline CDR1 SGHRS, CDR2 YFSETQ. The CDR3 sequence is 15 residues long. Sequencing input was equivalent genomic DNA from CVID and controls. The data were produced by immunoSEQ multiplex PCR, yet TCRdb's version contains in-frame clones alone and is incomplete. Altogether over 45,000 clones were found in the sample, and no singletons occur. Ten or more counts support this clone. The antigen remains undetermined. The sequence runs out 3 residues before the end of the CDR3; the remainder is reconstructed from the germline J gene. Sequenced material: peripheral blood mononuclear cells. This sequence joins TRBV5-1 and TRBJ2-3; 7 positions match TRBD2. The TCR sequence derives from a person between 18 and 75 years old in good health. The CDR3 sequence: CASSPGLVMRETQYF. The CDR3 bases that were read are TGCGCCAGCAGCCCAGGACTAGTGATGAGGGAAACG.